Below, 27 T cell receptor beta chains from the same sample are listed, as sequenced in a study of regulatory dendritic cells for organ transplantation. These TCRs' antigens remain unknown. Libraries were prepared by immunoSEQ multiplex PCR; TCRdb keeps only in-frame clonotypes and omits some of them. The sample gives 20,000 to 25,000 clones, approximately 83% of which show up once; about 0.74% is in the top ten. CFSE-labeled sorted T cells met regulatory or mature dendritic cells for five to six days. The sequencing sample was made of naive CD4+ T cells from blood cultured with regulatory dendritic cells. Subset denoted: CD45RA+ naive T cells. Source of these receptors: a human donor in good health.

V and J are TRBV28 and TRBJ1-2; D might be TRBD1 (5 bases). Germline V gene sequence: CDR1 MDHEN, CDR2 SYDVKM. CDR3 length: 15 residues. Trimming pared 3 bases from V and 5 bases from J, leaving 16 bases between. The CDR3 sequence is CASSFKVQGWYGYTF. The CDR3 coding sequence is TGTGCCAGCAGTTTCAAGGTCCAGGGCTGGTATGGCTACACCTTC.

The chain links TRBV15 to TRBJ1-4; 10 nucleotides agree with TRBD1. The CDR3 is made up of 15 amino acids. Germline CDR1 LNHNV, CDR2 YYDKDF (reference sequence). With 1 base clipped from V and 12 bases from J, the junction kept 8 bases outside the gene matches. The CDR3 DNA reads as TGTGCCACCAGCAGAGTTTGGGACAGGGGTTCCGAACTGTTTTTT. Amino acids: CATSRVWDRGSELFF. Using reference TRBV15 and TRBJ1-4 for the parts outside the CDR3, the full variable domain is DAMVIQNPRYQVTQFGKPVTLSCSQTLNHNVMYWYQQKSSQAPKLLFHYYDKDFNNEADTPDNFQSRRPNTSFCFLDIRSPGLGDTAMYLCATSRVWDRGSELFFGSGTQLSVL.

This clone appeared a single time. The chain uses TRBV7-9 and TRBJ1-4, with D perhaps TRBD1 (6 bases). The V gene's germline CDR1 is SEHNR and CDR2 FQNEAQ (reference sequence). Trimming shortened V by 1 base and J by 6 bases, and 12 bases separated the two germline ends. The CDR3 extends over 15 amino acids. The CDR3 bases are TGTGCCAGCAGCTTAGACGGCAGGGGAGATGAAAAACTGTTTTTT. Its protein is CASSLDGRGDEKLFF.

The chain uses TRBV4-3 and TRBJ2-3; D remains unclear. This CDR3 is built from 14 residues. From germline, CDR1 is LGHNA and CDR2 YSLEER. The V end was cut by 1 base, the J end by 9 bases, with 14 bases between. CDR3 nucleotides: TGCGCCAGCAGCCAAGCCCTGTTTAGGTACACGCAGTATTTT. Protein: CASSQALFRYTQYF.

V is TRBV2 and J is TRBJ2-7; the D call may be TRBD1 or TRBD2 (5 bases each). The CDR3 loop spans 14 amino acids. Trimming took off 6 bases at V and 0 bases at J, with 12 bases between the two ends. The germline CDR1 and CDR2 sequences are SNHLY and FYNNEI. CDR3 nucleotides: TGTGCCAGCAGCCGGGACGGCTCCTCCTACGAGCAGTACTTC. It specifies CASSRDGSSYEQYF.

The CDR3 loop reads CAWSDRQLYQPQHF. In nucleotides, the CDR3 is TGTGCCTGGAGCGATCGACAGTTATATCAGCCCCAGCATTTT. The chain carries TRBV30 and TRBJ1-5, with a weak D call TRBD1 (5 bases). Looked up from germline, CDR1 is GTSNPN and CDR2 is SVGIG (reference sequence). The CDR3 extends over 14 amino acids. The V end was cut by 3 bases, the J end by 5 bases, with 14 bases between. Complete variable domain (other parts from reference TRBV30 and TRBJ1-5): SQTIHQWPATLVQPVGSPLSLECTVEGTSNPNLYWYRQAAGRGLQLLFYSVGIGQISSEVPQNLSASRPQDRQFILSSKKLLLSDSGFYLCAWSDRQLYQPQHFGDGTRLSIL.

J is TRBJ1-4 and V is TRBV21-1. TRBV21-1 is deemed a pseudogene. The CDR3 is 15 residues long. The CDR3, as DNA: TGTGCCAGCAGCGGAAAGACGGGGGAGGATGAAAAACTGTTTTTT. Residues: CASSGKTGEDEKLFF.

V usage is TRBV5-1 and J usage is TRBJ1-2; a weak D match, TRBD1 (6 bases). CDR1 and CDR2 from the germline V gene are SGHRS and YFSETQ. V was trimmed by 4 bases and J by 6 bases, leaving 13 bases between them. This CDR3 region has 13 residues. CDR3 nucleotides: TGCGCCAGCAGCCTCGAGGGGGTTGATGGCTACACCTTC. Translated, it gives CASSLEGVDGYTF.

This clone turned up a few times. The chain joins TRBV2 to TRBJ1-5; tentatively, D is TRBD1 (6 bases). Trimming pared 8 bases from V and 4 bases from J, leaving 12 bases between. Germline assignment: CDR1 SNHLY and CDR2 FYNNEI. The CDR3 covers 13 residues. The CDR3 reads CASRGQLNQPQHF. CDR3 coding DNA: TGTGCCAGCCGGGGGCAGCTTAATCAGCCCCAGCATTTT.

The V and J genes are TRBV18 and TRBJ2-7; D possibly uses TRBD1 or TRBD2 (5 bases each). V was pared by 4 bases and J by 7 bases, with 20 bases between. CDR3 size: 15 residues. CDR1 and CDR2 (germline): KGHSH, LQKENI. In nucleotides, the CDR3 is TGTGCCAGCTCACAAAAAACCGGGACCGGGTTGGAGCAGTACTTC. Translating it yields CASSQKTGTGLEQYF.

This clone appeared a single time. The chain employs TRBV9 and TRBJ1-1, with no clear D. Germline loops: CDR1 SGDLS, CDR2 YYNGEE. This CDR3 has 16 amino acids. V was trimmed by 0 bases and J by 0 bases, leaving 12 bases between them. The CDR3 bases are TGTGCCAGCAGCGTAGACGATGGGGTTTTGAACACTGAAGCTTTCTTT. As protein: CASSVDDGVLNTEAFF.

V is TRBV28 and J is TRBJ2-4; D might be TRBD2 (8 bases). The germline V gene has CDR1 MDHEN and CDR2 SYDVKM. The CDR3 sequence is 22 residues long. V dropped 5 bases and J dropped 4 bases, with 36 bases sitting between them. DNA of the CDR3: TGTGCCAGCAGTCCCTCGGTCAAGGGGGCGAATAGCGGGGCGCCGGAAAAAAACATTCAGTACTTC. It specifies CASSPSVKGANSGAPEKNIQYF.

This clone turned up a few times. V usage is TRBV4-3 and J usage is TRBJ2-3; no firm D call. V was pared by 1 base and J by 2 bases, with 4 bases between. CDR3 size: 13 residues. CDR1 is LGHNA, CDR2 YSLEER, per germline. The CDR3 nucleotides read TGCGCCAGCAGCCAAGTTGTCACAGATACGCAGTATTTT. This codes for CASSQVVTDTQYF.

The chain is built from TRBV30 and TRBJ2-2; D is perhaps TRBD1 (6 bases). CDR1 GTSNPN and CDR2 SVGIG come from the germline V gene (reference sequence). The V gene lost 0 bases and the J gene lost 5 bases, with 16 bases spanning the gap. The CDR3 is 16 amino acids. CDR3: CAWSVGWQGITGELFF. The CDR3 DNA follows: TGTGCCTGGAGTGTAGGGTGGCAGGGGATAACCGGGGAGCTGTTTTTT.

The V call is TRBV10-3, the J call TRBJ2-1; TRBD2 agrees at 10 bases. The J segment lost 9 bases and the V segment lost 4 bases, leaving 12 bases of the junction unmatched. Germline V CDR1 and CDR2: ENHRY, SYGVKD. The CDR3 has 16 amino acids. The CDR3 DNA is TGTGCCATCAGTGCGGGGAGCGGGGGGGCAGGAGGTGAGCAGTTCTTC. Its translation is CAISAGSGGAGGEQFF.

This chain connects TRBV15 to TRBJ1-1, with D unresolved. Germline lookup yields CDR1 LNHNV and CDR2 YYDKDF (reference sequence). This CDR3 contains 15 residues. Between the trimmed V and J ends, which lost 0 bases and 5 bases, there was a span of 13 bases. The CDR3 bases are TGTGCCACCAGCAGAGATGGCCGGGCGAGGACTGAAGCTTTCTTT. Translated, it gives CATSRDGRARTEAFF.

This clone has just one count. The rearrangement joins TRBV30 to TRBJ1-1, with D tentatively TRBD1 (5 bases). CDR3 length equals 13 residues. The germline V gene encodes CDR1 GTSNPN and CDR2 SVGIG (reference sequence). In DNA, the CDR3 is TGTTCTGGAAGCGGGGCCGGGAGGACTGAAGCTTTCTTT. It yields the protein CSGSGAGRTEAFF.

This clone was detected a few times. The chain is built from TRBV28 and TRBJ1-1, with D hard to call. Trimming cost V 6 bases and J 3 bases, with 5 bases left between them. The CDR3 has 11 residues. Germline lookup yields CDR1 MDHEN and CDR2 SYDVKM. CDR3 sequence reads: CASRGYTEAFF. In DNA, the CDR3 is TGTGCCAGCAGGGGATACACTGAAGCTTTCTTT.

The chain combines TRBV28 with TRBJ1-1, with D possibly matching TRBD1 (6 bases). CDR3 length: 14 residues. Germline values: CDR1 MDHEN, CDR2 SYDVKM. The germline V and J ends were trimmed by 5 bases and 4 bases, with 14 bases remaining between them. The CDR3 DNA follows: TGTGCCAGCAGTCCCCCAGGGGCCGGCACTGAAGCTTTCTTT. It encodes CASSPPGAGTEAFF.

This rearrangement joins TRBV5-4 to TRBJ2-1; D is ambiguous. The ends were cut back, 4 bases at V and 5 bases at J, with 13 bases in the middle. The CDR3 spans 14 residues. The V gene's germline CDR1 is SGHNT and CDR2 YYREEE (reference sequence). The CDR3 region has the DNA TGTGCCAGCAGCCCCCGAAAGACTCACAATGAGCAGTTCTTC. Protein: CASSPRKTHNEQFF.

The chain employs TRBV7-2 and TRBJ2-7, with D possibly matching TRBD2 (6 bases). CDR3 size: 14 residues. V lost 1 base to trimming and J lost 0 bases, with 7 bases between them. Germline lookup yields CDR1 SGHTA and CDR2 FQGNSA. The CDR3 bases are TGTGCCAGCAGCTTAGACGGGAGCTCCTACGAGCAGTACTTC. This gives the protein CASSLDGSSYEQYF.

Regarding this clone: At one of its ends the junction is not consistent with the germline gene, which may arise from a read error. The chain recombines TRBV27 with TRBJ1-2, with a tentative D call TRBD1 (5 bases). The CDR3 spans 14 residues. Germline V lookup: CDR1 MNHEY, CDR2 SMNVEV (reference sequence). The CDR3 is CASSLSWGTYGYTF. CDR3 bases: TGTGCCAGCAGCTTATCATGGGGGACCTATGGCTACACCTTC.

This clone was detected a few times. CDR3 protein: CAWSMGGHNNEQFF. CDR3 coding DNA: TGTGCCTGGTCTATGGGGGGACATAACAATGAGCAGTTCTTC. The J gene is TRBJ2-1, the V gene TRBV30; tentatively, D is TRBD1 or TRBD2 (6 bases each). CDR3 size: 14 residues. With 5 bases removed from V and 5 bases from J, the gap between germline ends came to 16 bases. The germline V gene has CDR1 GTSNPN and CDR2 SVGIG (reference sequence).

The chain carries TRBV6-1 and TRBJ2-1; 9 bases are a match to TRBD1. Germline V gene data show CDR1 as MNHNS and CDR2 as SASEGT. The ends lost 3 bases at V and 5 bases at J; junction bases unmatched: 11. This CDR3 is 17 amino acids long. CDR3 in DNA: TGTGCCAGCAGTGACGACCCGAGGACAGGGGAGAACAATGAGCAGTTCTTC. Protein sequence: CASSDDPRTGENNEQFF.

This chain joins TRBV4-3 and TRBJ2-4; TRBD1 matches 7 bases. Germline V lookup: CDR1 LGHNA, CDR2 YSLEER. V gave up 1 base and J gave up 16 bases; unmatched junction bases: 13. This CDR3 has 14 amino acids. The CDR3 DNA is TGCGCCAGCAGCCAAGGACTTCGGGACAGTTCTTCTTACTTC. Amino acids: CASSQGLRDSSSYF.

CDR3 sequence: CASSRTGELFF. In nucleotides, the CDR3 is TGTGCCAGCAGCCGCACCGGGGAGCTGTTTTTT. This sequence joins TRBV6-5 and TRBJ2-2; D ambiguous. Per germline, CDR1 MNHEY and CDR2 SVGAGI. This CDR3 contains 11 residues. Between the trimmed V and J ends, which lost 6 bases and 4 bases, there was a span of 3 bases.

The chain has TRBV11-3 and TRBJ2-7, with TRBD1 matching over 9 bases. The CDR3 has 13 residues. CDR1 is SGHNT and CDR2 is YENEEA in the germline V gene. V was pared by 5 bases and J by 6 bases, with 5 bases of the junction left unmatched. CDR3: CASSLKTGGEQYF. The CDR3 DNA reads as TGTGCCAGCAGCCTAAAGACAGGGGGCGAGCAGTACTTC.